This TCR beta chain was found in a study of post-analysis software for immune sequencing data. Study overall: Relapsing-remitting, secondary progressive and progressive-relapsing multiple sclerosis courses were included. Study results and caveats: Compared with controls, patients had more of about 5 TRBV segments, including TRBV5-6, TRBV5-1 and TRBV20-1. Significantly lower normalized Chao1 diversity was found in patients with multiple sclerosis relative to controls. Samples made in the same batch grouped tightly together by F measure.

The CDR3 contains 20 residues. The germline CDR1 and CDR2 sequences are SEHNR and FQNEAQ (reference sequence). Comment on this clonotype: Its antigen is still unknown. Germline is not matched at one junction end, which may reflect a read error.

Built from TCR beta cDNA, the libraries had unique molecular identifiers in them. Roughly 500,000 cDNA molecules were obtained per 1 to 10 million input T cells. TCRdb re-analysed the PCR reads in MiXCR, keeping a single row per CDR3 protein. The sample lists about 210,000 distinct CDR3 sequences; 25% to 35% were seen once. The sequence derives from a girl under 18 with multiple sclerosis. This chain uses TRBV7-9 with TRBJ2-1, with a possible D match to TRBD2 (5 bases). The sequenced sample was blood. CDR3 sequence: CAGSPIRPAAYGVSNNEQFF. CDR3 nucleotides: TGTGCCGGCAGCCCAATTCGGCCAGCCGCTTACGGGGTATCTAATAATGAGCAGTTCTTC.